This record covers a single T cell receptor beta chain. The record originates from a study of shared clonotypes between healthy human individuals. Germline CDR1 is ENHRY and CDR2 is SYGVKD. The CDR3 loop spans 14 amino acids. Deletions cut 4 bases from V and 3 bases from J, with 13 bases between. The repertoire was sequenced with immunoSEQ multiplex PCR; TCRdb's copy has only in-frame clones and lacks some. The sample carries 950,000 to 1,300,000 clones, more than 60% recorded once. This sequence was found in a man between 18 and 35 years old in good health. The material sequenced was memory CD4+ T cells sorted from blood. The subset denotes: CD45RA-negative fraction. This sequence joins TRBV10-3 and TRBJ2-7; D uncertain. CDR3 residues: CAISGNSEGYEQYF. The CDR3 DNA reads TGTGCCATCAGTGGAAACTCGGAAGGCTACGAGCAGTACTTC.